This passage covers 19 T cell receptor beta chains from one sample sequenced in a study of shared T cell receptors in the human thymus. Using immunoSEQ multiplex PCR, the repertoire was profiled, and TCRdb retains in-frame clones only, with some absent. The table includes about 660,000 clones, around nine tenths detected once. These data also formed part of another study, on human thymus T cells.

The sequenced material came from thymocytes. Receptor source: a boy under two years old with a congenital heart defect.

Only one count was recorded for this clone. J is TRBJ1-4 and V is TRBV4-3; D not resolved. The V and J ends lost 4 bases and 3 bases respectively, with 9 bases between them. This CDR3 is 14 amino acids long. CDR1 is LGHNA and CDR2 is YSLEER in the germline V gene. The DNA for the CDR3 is TGCGCCAGCAGCCCCTGGGAGCCTAATGAAAAACTGTTTTTT. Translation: CASSPWEPNEKLFF.

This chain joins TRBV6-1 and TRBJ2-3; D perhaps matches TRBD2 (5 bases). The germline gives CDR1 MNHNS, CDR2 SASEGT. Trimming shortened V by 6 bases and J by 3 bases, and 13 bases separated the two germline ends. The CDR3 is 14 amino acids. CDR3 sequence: CASRVLLETDTQYF. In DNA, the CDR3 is TGTGCCAGCAGAGTTCTACTAGAGACAGATACGCAGTATTTT.

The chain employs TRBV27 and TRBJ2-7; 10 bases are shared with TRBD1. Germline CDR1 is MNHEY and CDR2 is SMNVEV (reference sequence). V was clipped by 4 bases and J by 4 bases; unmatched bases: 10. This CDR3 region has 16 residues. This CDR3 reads CASSSNPRDRGYEQYF. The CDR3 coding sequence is TGTGCCAGCAGTTCCAACCCTCGGGACAGGGGTTACGAGCAGTACTTC.

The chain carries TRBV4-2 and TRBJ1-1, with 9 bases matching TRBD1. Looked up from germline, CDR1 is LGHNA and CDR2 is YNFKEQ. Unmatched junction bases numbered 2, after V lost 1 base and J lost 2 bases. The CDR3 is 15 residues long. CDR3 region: CASSQGDRANTEAFF. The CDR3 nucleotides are TGTGCCAGCAGCCAAGGGGACAGGGCTAACACTGAAGCTTTCTTT.

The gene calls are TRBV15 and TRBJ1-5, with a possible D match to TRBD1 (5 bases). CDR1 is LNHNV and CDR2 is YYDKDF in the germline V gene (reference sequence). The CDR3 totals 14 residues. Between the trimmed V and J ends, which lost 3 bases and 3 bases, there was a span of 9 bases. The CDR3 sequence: CATSRQGNNQPQHF. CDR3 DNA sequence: TGTGCCACCAGCAGGCAGGGAAACAATCAGCCCCAGCATTTT.

This CDR3 reads CASSLGQGIHEQYF. The CDR3 region has the DNA TGTGCCAGCAGTTTAGGGCAGGGGATCCACGAGCAGTACTTC. This chain links TRBV28 with TRBJ2-7; weak D call: TRBD1 (6 bases). Trimming took off 2 bases at V and 5 bases at J, with 13 bases between the two ends. The CDR3 extends over 14 amino acids. CDR1 MDHEN and CDR2 SYDVKM come from the germline V gene.

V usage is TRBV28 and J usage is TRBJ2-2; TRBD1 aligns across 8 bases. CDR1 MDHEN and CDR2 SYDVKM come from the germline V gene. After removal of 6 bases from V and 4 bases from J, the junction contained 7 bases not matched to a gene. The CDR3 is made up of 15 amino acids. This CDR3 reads CASRFRGLSTGELFF. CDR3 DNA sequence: TGTGCCAGCAGATTCAGGGGGCTTTCCACCGGGGAGCTGTTTTTT.

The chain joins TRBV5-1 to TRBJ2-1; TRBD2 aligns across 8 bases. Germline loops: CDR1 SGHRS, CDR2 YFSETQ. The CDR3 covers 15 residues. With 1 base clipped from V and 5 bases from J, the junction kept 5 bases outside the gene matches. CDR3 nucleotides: TGCGCCAGCAGCTTGAGGCTAGCGGGCAACAATGAGCAGTTCTTC. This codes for CASSLRLAGNNEQFF.

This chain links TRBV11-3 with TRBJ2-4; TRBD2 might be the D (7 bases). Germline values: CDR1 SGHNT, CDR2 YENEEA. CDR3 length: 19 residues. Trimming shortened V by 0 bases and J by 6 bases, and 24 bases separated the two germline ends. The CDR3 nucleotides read TGTGCCAGCAGCTTAGACCCAGAGGCGGGAGAAGGAGGGGGAAACATTCAGTACTTC. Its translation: CASSLDPEAGEGGGNIQYF. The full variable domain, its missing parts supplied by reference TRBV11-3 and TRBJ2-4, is EAGVVQSPRYKIIEKKQPVAFWCNPISGHNTLYWYLQNLGQGPELLIRYENEEAVDDSQLPKDRFSAERLKGVDSTLKIQPAELGDSAVYLCASSLDPEAGEGGGNIQYFGAGTRLSVL.

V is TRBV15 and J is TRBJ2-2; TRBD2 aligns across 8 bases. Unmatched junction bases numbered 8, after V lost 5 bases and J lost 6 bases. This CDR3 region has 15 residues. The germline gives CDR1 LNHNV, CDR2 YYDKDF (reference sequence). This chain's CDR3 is CATSSQAGASGELFF. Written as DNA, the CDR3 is TGTGCCACCAGCTCGCAAGCGGGAGCGTCCGGGGAGCTGTTTTTT.

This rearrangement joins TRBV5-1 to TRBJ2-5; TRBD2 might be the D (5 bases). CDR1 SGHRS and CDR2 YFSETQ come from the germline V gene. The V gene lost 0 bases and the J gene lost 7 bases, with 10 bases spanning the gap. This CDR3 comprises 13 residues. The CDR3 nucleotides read TGCGCCAGCAGCTTGGTGGGGAGAGGGACCCAGTACTTC. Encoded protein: CASSLVGRGTQYF.

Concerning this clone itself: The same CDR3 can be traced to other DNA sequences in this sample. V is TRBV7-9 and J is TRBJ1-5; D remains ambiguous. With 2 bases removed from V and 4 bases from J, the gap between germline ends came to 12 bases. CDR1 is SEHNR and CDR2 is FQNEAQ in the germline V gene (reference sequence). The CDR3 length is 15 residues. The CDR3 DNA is TGTGCCAGCAGCTTATCGGCAGGCTCAAATCAGCCCCAGCATTTT. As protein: CASSLSAGSNQPQHF.

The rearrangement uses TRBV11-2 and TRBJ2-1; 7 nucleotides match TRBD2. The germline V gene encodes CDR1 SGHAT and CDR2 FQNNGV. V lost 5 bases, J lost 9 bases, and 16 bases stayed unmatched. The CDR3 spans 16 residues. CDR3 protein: CASSTRAGISEGEQFF. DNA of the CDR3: TGTGCCAGCAGCACCCGAGCGGGAATTTCTGAGGGTGAGCAGTTCTTC.

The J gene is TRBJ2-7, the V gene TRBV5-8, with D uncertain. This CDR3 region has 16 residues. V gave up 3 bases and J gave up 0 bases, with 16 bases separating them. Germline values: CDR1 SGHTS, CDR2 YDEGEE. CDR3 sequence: CASSYPVSPSSYEQYF. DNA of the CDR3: TGTGCCAGCAGCTACCCTGTGTCCCCTAGCTCCTACGAGCAGTACTTC. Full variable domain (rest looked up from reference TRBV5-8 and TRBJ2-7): EAGVTQSPTHLIKTRGQQATLRCSPISGHTSVYWYQQALGLGLQFLLWYDEGEERNRGNFPPRFSGRQFPNYSSELNVNALELEDSALYLCASSYPVSPSSYEQYFGPGTRLTVT.

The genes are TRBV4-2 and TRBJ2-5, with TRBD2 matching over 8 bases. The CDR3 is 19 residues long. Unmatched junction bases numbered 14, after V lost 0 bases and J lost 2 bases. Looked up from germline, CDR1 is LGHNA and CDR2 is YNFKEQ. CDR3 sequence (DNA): TGTGCCAGCAGCCAAGATATTGAGTTTTCTAGCGGGTCGCAAGAGACCCAGTACTTC. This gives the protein CASSQDIEFSSGSQETQYF.

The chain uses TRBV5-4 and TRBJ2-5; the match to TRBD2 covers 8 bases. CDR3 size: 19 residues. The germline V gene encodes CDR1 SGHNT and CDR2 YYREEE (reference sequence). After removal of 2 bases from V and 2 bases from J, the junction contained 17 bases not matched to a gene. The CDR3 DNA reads TGTGCCAGCAGCTTAGAACCAGCGGGAGAATCTCCCAGGCAAGAGACCCAGTACTTC. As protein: CASSLEPAGESPRQETQYF.

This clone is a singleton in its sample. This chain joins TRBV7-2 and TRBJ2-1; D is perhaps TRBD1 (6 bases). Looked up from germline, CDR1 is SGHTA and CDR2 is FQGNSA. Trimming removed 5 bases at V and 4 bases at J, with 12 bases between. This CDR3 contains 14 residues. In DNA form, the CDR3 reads TGTGCCAGCAGCCCTACTCAGGGGTACAATGAGCAGTTCTTC. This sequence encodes CASSPTQGYNEQFF.

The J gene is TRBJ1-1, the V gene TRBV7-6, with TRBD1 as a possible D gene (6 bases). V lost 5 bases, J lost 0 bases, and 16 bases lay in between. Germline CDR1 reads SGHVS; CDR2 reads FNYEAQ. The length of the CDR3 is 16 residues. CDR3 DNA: TGTGCCAGCAGCAGGCAGGGGAGGGCACTGAACACTGAAGCTTTCTTT. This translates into CASSRQGRALNTEAFF.

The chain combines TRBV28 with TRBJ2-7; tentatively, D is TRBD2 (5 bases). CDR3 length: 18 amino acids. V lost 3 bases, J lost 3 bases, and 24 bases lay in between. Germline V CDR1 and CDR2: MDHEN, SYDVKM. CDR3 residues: CASSFYSPRDARGYEQYF. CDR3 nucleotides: TGTGCCAGCAGTTTTTATAGCCCCCGAGATGCCCGGGGCTACGAGCAGTACTTC. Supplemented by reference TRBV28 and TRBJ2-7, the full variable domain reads DVKVTQSSRYLVKRTGEKVFLECVQDMDHENMFWYRQDPGLGLRLIYFSYDVKMKEKGDIPEGYSVSREKKERFSLILESASTNQTSMYLCASSFYSPRDARGYEQYFGPGTRLTVT.